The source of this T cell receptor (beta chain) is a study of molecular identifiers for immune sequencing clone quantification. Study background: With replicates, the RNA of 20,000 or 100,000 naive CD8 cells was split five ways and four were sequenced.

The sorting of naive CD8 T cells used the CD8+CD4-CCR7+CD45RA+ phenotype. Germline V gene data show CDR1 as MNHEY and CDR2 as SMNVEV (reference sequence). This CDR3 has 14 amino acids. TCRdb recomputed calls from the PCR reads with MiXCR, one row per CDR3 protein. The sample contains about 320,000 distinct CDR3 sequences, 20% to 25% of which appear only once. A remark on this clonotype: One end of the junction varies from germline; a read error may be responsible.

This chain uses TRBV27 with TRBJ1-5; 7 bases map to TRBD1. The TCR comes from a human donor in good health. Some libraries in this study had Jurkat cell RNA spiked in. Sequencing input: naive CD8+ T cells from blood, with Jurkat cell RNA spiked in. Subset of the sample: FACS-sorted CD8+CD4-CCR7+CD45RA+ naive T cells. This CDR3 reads CASSLYRGGQPRHF. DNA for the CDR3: TGTGCCAGCAGTTTATACAGGGGTGGTCAGCCCCGGCATTTT.